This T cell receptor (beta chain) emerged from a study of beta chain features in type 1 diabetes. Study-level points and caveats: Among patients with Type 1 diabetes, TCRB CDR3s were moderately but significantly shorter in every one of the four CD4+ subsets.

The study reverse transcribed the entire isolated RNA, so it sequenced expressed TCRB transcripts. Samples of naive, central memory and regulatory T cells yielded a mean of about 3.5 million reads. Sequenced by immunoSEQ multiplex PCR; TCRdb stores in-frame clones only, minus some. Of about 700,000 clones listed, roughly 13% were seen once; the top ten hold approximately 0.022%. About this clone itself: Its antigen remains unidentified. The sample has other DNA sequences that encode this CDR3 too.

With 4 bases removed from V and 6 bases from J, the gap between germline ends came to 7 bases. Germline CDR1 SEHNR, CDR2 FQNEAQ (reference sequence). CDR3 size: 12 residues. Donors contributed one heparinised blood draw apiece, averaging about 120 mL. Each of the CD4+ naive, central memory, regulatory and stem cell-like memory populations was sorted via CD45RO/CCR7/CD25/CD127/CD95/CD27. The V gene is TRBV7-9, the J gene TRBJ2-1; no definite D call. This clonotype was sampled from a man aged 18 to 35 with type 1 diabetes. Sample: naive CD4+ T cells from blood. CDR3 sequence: CASSSRINEQFF. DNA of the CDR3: TGTGCCAGCAGCTCCCGTATCAATGAGCAGTTCTTC.